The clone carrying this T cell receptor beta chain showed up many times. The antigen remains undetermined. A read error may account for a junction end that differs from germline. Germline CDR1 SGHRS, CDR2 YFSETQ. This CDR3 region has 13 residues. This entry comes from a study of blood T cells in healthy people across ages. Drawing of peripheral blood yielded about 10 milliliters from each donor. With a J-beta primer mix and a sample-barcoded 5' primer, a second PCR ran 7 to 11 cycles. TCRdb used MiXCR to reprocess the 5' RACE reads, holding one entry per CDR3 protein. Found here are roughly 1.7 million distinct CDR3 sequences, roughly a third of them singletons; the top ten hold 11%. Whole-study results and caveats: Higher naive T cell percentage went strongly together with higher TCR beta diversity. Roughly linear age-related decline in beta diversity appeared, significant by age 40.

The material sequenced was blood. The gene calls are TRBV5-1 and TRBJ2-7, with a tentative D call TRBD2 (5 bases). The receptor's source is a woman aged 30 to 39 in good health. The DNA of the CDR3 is TGTGCCAGCAGCTTCGGGGTCGGGTACGAGCAGTACTTC. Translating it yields CASSFGVGYEQYF.